The 18 T cell receptor beta chains below come from one sample, sequenced in a study of shared clonotypes between healthy human individuals (dated by TCRdb to the early 2020s). The library was built by means of the immunoSEQ multiplex PCR assay. The clones in this table, taken by TCRdb from immuneACCESS, are in-frame only. Not every clone is retained; where verified, under half of the shortfall comes from an unresolved V gene, and the cause of the rest is unknown. This sample comprises more than 2 million clones, roughly 93% of them detected only once. The top ten clones comprise about 1.7% of the sample. For the CD8 naive samples, CD45RO-negative cells were positively selected for CCR7, yielding a CD45RA+CCR7+ population from which TemRA cells were excluded. Sequenced material: naive CD8+ T cells from PBMCs. The label giving this sample's cell subset or site can be read as: CD45RA+CCR7+. The source is a man younger than 35 in good health. Some clones in this sample may be carry-over from other donors' samples.

CDR3 amino acids: CASSLWAGSMNTEAFF. The DNA for the CDR3 is TGTGCCAGCAGTTTATGGGCAGGGTCTATGAACACTGAAGCTTTCTTT. The chain uses TRBV27 and TRBJ1-1; tentative D call: TRBD1 (5 bases). The CDR3 extends over 16 amino acids. Trimming took off 1 base at V and 0 bases at J, with 12 bases between the two ends. Germline CDR1 MNHEY, CDR2 SMNVEV (reference sequence).

V and J are TRBV6-1 and TRBJ1-5, with 9 nucleotides matching TRBD1. The trim removed 4 bases at V and 3 bases at J, leaving 7 bases unmatched. CDR3 length: 16 residues. Germline loops: CDR1 MNHNS, CDR2 SASEGT. DNA for the CDR3: TGTGCCAGCAGTGGGGGACAGGGAAAGCACAATCAGCCCCAGCATTTT. Its protein is CASSGGQGKHNQPQHF.

This clone has a single count. The chain couples TRBV7-8 to TRBJ2-5; D possibly corresponds to TRBD1 (6 bases). Germline CDR1 SGHVS, CDR2 FQNEAQ. Trimming cost V 5 bases and J 1 base, with 14 bases left between them. The CDR3 runs 15 residues. CDR3 protein: CASSHPQGAQETQYF. CDR3 in DNA: TGTGCCAGCAGCCATCCACAGGGAGCCCAAGAGACCCAGTACTTC.

This rearrangement joins TRBV7-2 to TRBJ1-3; D is unresolved. V was clipped by 10 bases and J by 3 bases, with 7 bases between them. The germline CDR1 and CDR2 sequences are SGHTA and FQGNSA. The CDR3 has 11 residues. Written as DNA, the CDR3 is TGTGCCACCCGGATTGGAAACACCATATATTTT. It is translated as CATRIGNTIYF.

This chain uses TRBV2 with TRBJ2-7; 11 bases line up with TRBD2. Germline V gene lookup returns CDR1 SNHLY and CDR2 FYNNEI. This CDR3 region has 16 residues. V lost 4 bases and J lost 4; bases outside the gene matches: 9. CDR3 DNA: TGTGCCAGCAGTGGGGGACCGACTAGCGGGATGTACGAGCAGTACTTC. Translated: CASSGGPTSGMYEQYF.

This clone was recorded only once. In the same sample, other DNA sequences code for this CDR3. The chain recombines TRBV28 with TRBJ2-4, with D uncertain. Germline values: CDR1 MDHEN, CDR2 SYDVKM. V was pared by 3 bases and J by 7 bases, with 4 bases between. This CDR3 has 11 amino acids. In nucleotides, the CDR3 is TGTGCCAGCAGTTTGGGGAACATTCAGTACTTC. This sequence encodes CASSLGNIQYF.

The V call is TRBV28, the J call TRBJ2-7; D not certain. The CDR3 runs to 13 residues. V was trimmed by 1 base and J by 5 bases, leaving 9 bases between them. CDR1 and CDR2 from the germline V gene are MDHEN and SYDVKM. The CDR3 reads CASSLFLNHEQYF. The DNA for the CDR3 is TGTGCCAGCAGTTTATTTCTGAACCACGAGCAGTACTTC.

The chain employs TRBV7-8 and TRBJ1-1, with D uncertain. Germline V gives CDR1 SGHVS, CDR2 FQNEAQ. CDR3 length equals 18 residues. With 3 bases removed from V and 0 bases from J, the gap between germline ends came to 20 bases. The CDR3 nucleotides read TGTGCCAGCAGCTTTAGTCTATCTGTGGCCCCGCTGAACACTGAAGCTTTCTTT. Its protein product is CASSFSLSVAPLNTEAFF.

The chain is built from TRBV10-2 and TRBJ1-1, with unresolved D. Germline CDR1 WSHSY, CDR2 SAAADI. V shed 6 bases and J shed 7 bases, with 12 bases lying between them. The CDR3 runs 12 residues. In DNA, the CDR3 is TGCGCCAGCAGAAATCGGGGTCTTGAAGCTTTCTTT. As protein: CASRNRGLEAFF.

The chain recombines TRBV5-6 with TRBJ2-5; no clear D. The CDR3 is made up of 12 amino acids. The germline V and J ends were trimmed by 5 bases and 5 bases, with 10 bases remaining between them. The germline V gene encodes CDR1 SGHDT and CDR2 YYEEEE. The chain's CDR3 is CASSSGRETQYF. CDR3 DNA sequence: TGTGCCAGCAGTTCCGGAAGGGAGACCCAGTACTTC. Full variable domain (outside the CDR3, taken from reference TRBV5-6 and TRBJ2-5): DAGVTQSPTHLIKTRGQQVTLRCSPKSGHDTVSWYQQALGQGPQFIFQYYEEEERQRGNFPDRFSGHQFPNYSSELNVNALLLGDSALYLCASSSGRETQYFGPGTRLLVL.

J is TRBJ2-2 and V is TRBV5-1, with D tentatively TRBD2 (5 bases). The germline gives CDR1 SGHRS, CDR2 YFSETQ. V was clipped by 2 bases and J by 5 bases, with 10 bases between them. This CDR3 is built from 14 residues. Here the CDR3 DNA reads TGCGCCAGCAGCTTTTCAGAGCGGACCGGGGAGCTGTTTTTT. This codes for CASSFSERTGELFF.

The chain uses TRBV30 and TRBJ2-3; possibly TRBD1 for D (5 bases). The V and J ends lost 7 bases and 1 base respectively, with 6 bases between them. The CDR3 length is 11 residues. Germline assignment: CDR1 GTSNPN and CDR2 SVGIG (reference sequence). The CDR3 region has the DNA TGTGCCTCACAGGGCACAGATACGCAGTATTTT. It encodes CASQGTDTQYF.

The CDR3 protein is CASSMVGMNTEAFF. In nucleotides, the CDR3 is TGTGCCAGTAGTATGGTAGGGATGAACACTGAAGCTTTCTTT. The chain carries TRBV19 and TRBJ1-1; D not resolved. The germline V gene has CDR1 LNHDA and CDR2 SQIVND (reference sequence). This CDR3 has 14 residues. The ends were cut back, 3 bases at V and 0 bases at J, with 8 bases in the middle.

The chain links TRBV7-8 to TRBJ2-7; possibly TRBD1 or TRBD2 for D (7 bases each). The germline CDR1 and CDR2 sequences are SGHVS and FQNEAQ. Deletions cut 1 base from V and 0 bases from J, with 10 bases between. This CDR3 contains 15 residues. In DNA, the CDR3 is TGTGCCAGCAGCTTAGAGCGGGACAGCTCCTACGAGCAGTACTTC. Translated, it gives CASSLERDSSYEQYF.

The chain uses TRBV10-3 and TRBJ1-1; D possibly corresponds to TRBD1 (5 bases). Looked up from germline, CDR1 is ENHRY and CDR2 is SYGVKD. Trimming removed 0 bases from V and 5 bases from J, with 10 bases in between. The CDR3 covers 14 residues. The CDR3 sequence is CAISESQGETEAFF. The CDR3 DNA reads as TGTGCCATCAGTGAGTCCCAGGGTGAGACTGAAGCTTTCTTT.

J is TRBJ2-4 and V is TRBV10-1, with 10 bases lining up with TRBD1. The CDR3 loop spans 16 amino acids. CDR1 WNHNN and CDR2 SYGVQD come from the germline V gene (reference sequence). The V gene end was trimmed by 3 bases and the J gene end by 3 bases; junction bases not matched to a gene: 5. DNA for the CDR3: TGCGCCAGCAGTGATGGACAGGGGGAGGGCAAAAACATTCAGTACTTC. It is translated as CASSDGQGEGKNIQYF.

The chain links TRBV29-1 to TRBJ2-1; TRBD2 agrees at 9 bases. CDR1 is SQVTM and CDR2 is ANQGSEA in the germline V gene. The ends lost 8 bases at V and 9 bases at J; junction bases unmatched: 8. The CDR3 spans 12 residues. The CDR3 nucleotides read TGCAGCACCGGACTAGCGCTAGGTGAGCAGTTCTTC. It yields the protein CSTGLALGEQFF.

The chain has TRBV5-1 and TRBJ2-7, with a weak D call TRBD2 (6 bases). V lost 4 bases and J lost 6, with 17 bases in between. The germline V gene encodes CDR1 SGHRS and CDR2 YFSETQ. The length of the CDR3 is 14 residues. This CDR3 is CASSPDLGGIEQYF. The DNA of the CDR3 is TGCGCCAGCAGCCCGGACCTGGGAGGCATCGAGCAGTACTTC.